The 18 T cell receptor beta chains given below trace back to one sample, sequenced in a study of T cells after yellow fever vaccination. TCRdb re-called the 5' RACE reads through MiXCR, storing one row per CDR3 protein. The sample includes 300,000 to 350,000 distinct CDR3 sequences, approximately 4.5% of them seen just once. This material consisted of PBMCs, taken 15 days after the yellow fever booster vaccination. The receptors here all came from a man younger than 30 who received the YFV17D yellow fever vaccine.

This clonotype is medium-sized (0.01 to 0.1%) within its sample. The chain joins TRBV20-1 to TRBJ1-2, with no clear D. The CDR3 runs to 12 residues. V was pared by 6 bases and J by 6 bases, with 14 bases between. CDR1 DFQATT and CDR2 SNEGSKA come from the germline V gene (reference sequence). CDR3 protein: CSAASDKDGYTF. In DNA, the CDR3 is TGCAGTGCAGCGAGTGATAAGGATGGCTACACCTTC.

This clonotype occurred once. The chain joins TRBV7-9 to TRBJ2-2; D not resolved. The germline V gene has CDR1 SEHNR and CDR2 FQNEAQ (reference sequence). V was shortened by 4 bases and J by 5 bases, with 14 bases between the two germline ends. This CDR3 is 15 amino acids long. In DNA form, the CDR3 reads TGTGCCAGCAGCTGCCTAGTAGGCTATACCGGGGAGCTGTTTTTT. Amino acid sequence: CASSCLVGYTGELFF. Full variable domain (rest looked up from reference TRBV7-9 and TRBJ2-2): DTGVSQNPRHKITKRGQNVTFRCDPISEHNRLYWYRQTLGQGPEFLTYFQNEAQLEKSRLLSDRFSAERPKGSFSTLEIQRTEQGDSAMYLCASSCLVGYTGELFFGEGSRLTVL.

This clonotype showed up many times. This sequence joins TRBV5-1 and TRBJ2-3, with D possibly matching TRBD1 (5 bases). The V end was cut by 5 bases, the J end by 0 bases, with 10 bases between. Germline V CDR1 and CDR2: SGHRS, YFSETQ. This CDR3 is 14 amino acids long. CDR3 loop: CASRRGTSTDTQYF. The CDR3 nucleotides are TGCGCCAGCAGAAGGGGAACTAGCACAGATACGCAGTATTTT.

This clonotype was picked up many times. The chain recombines TRBV5-1 with TRBJ2-5; TRBD1 aligns across 7 bases. The germline V gene has CDR1 SGHRS and CDR2 YFSETQ. V was pared by 4 bases and J by 10 bases, with 13 bases of the junction left unmatched. CDR3 length: 14 amino acids. The CDR3 loop is CASSVQQGSGDQYF. Written as DNA, the CDR3 is TGCGCCAGCAGCGTACAACAGGGGAGTGGGGACCAGTACTTC.

This clonotype was observed a handful of times. DNA for the CDR3: TGTGCCAGCCGACCAGGTAGGAGCTCCTACAATGAGCAGTTCTTC. It specifies CASRPGRSSYNEQFF. The chain employs TRBV27 and TRBJ2-1, with D hard to call. V lost 8 bases and J lost 0, with 14 bases in between. Germline V gives CDR1 MNHEY, CDR2 SMNVEV (reference sequence). This CDR3 region has 15 residues.

This clonotype was detected a few times. V is TRBV28 and J is TRBJ2-3; 15 positions agree with TRBD2. V lost 7 bases, J lost 9 bases, and 14 bases stayed unmatched. The CDR3 has 17 residues. CDR1 and CDR2 from the germline V gene are MDHEN and SYDVKM. CDR3 nucleotides: TGTGCCAGCATTGGGACGACGGGACTAGCGGGGGGTTCAACGCAGTATTTT. It is translated as CASIGTTGLAGGSTQYF.

The genes are TRBV20-1 and TRBJ2-7; either TRBD1 or TRBD2 may supply D (5 bases each). This CDR3 contains 15 residues. Trimming took 0 bases from V and 4 from J, leaving 16 bases between them. Germline-derived CDR1 and CDR2 are DFQATT and SNEGSKA (reference sequence). The CDR3 sequence is CSARDSGTVYYEQYF. In DNA form, the CDR3 reads TGCAGTGCTAGAGATTCCGGGACGGTGTATTACGAGCAGTACTTC.

This clonotype appeared many times. The chain couples TRBV7-3 to TRBJ2-3, with 9 bases lining up with TRBD2. Germline-derived CDR1 and CDR2 are SGHTA and FQGTGA. CDR3 length equals 16 residues. V trimming: 1 base; J trimming: 0 bases; junction bases outside the gene matches: 2. CDR3 loop: CASSLNLAGSTDTQYF. CDR3 nucleotides: TGTGCCAGCAGCTTAAATCTAGCGGGGAGCACAGATACGCAGTATTTT.

The sample holds a few counts of this clonotype. The chain recombines TRBV28 with TRBJ1-2; D is unclear. CDR3 length equals 11 residues. The V end lost 2 bases, the J end lost 7 bases, and 5 bases lay between the germline ends. CDR1 is MDHEN and CDR2 is SYDVKM in the germline V gene. CDR3 loop: CASSLMGGYTF. The CDR3 coding sequence is TGTGCCAGCAGTTTAATGGGTGGCTACACCTTC.

The gene calls are TRBV12-3 or TRBV12-4 and TRBJ2-3; possible D gene TRBD1, 6 bases. Trimming shortened V by 0 bases and J by 3 bases, and 10 bases separated the two germline ends. The length of the CDR3 is 15 residues. The CDR3 loop is CASSLALDRTDTQYF. The CDR3 DNA follows: TGTGCCAGCAGTTTAGCGCTCGACAGGACAGATACGCAGTATTTT.

The chain has TRBV20-1 and TRBJ2-5; perhaps TRBD1 as D (6 bases). The CDR3 is made up of 13 amino acids. V gave up 6 bases and J gave up 2 bases, with 13 bases separating them. Germline loops: CDR1 DFQATT, CDR2 SNEGSKA (reference sequence). For the CDR3, the DNA is TGCAGTGCGTATGTGGACAGTCAAGAGACCCAGTACTTC. This encodes CSAYVDSQETQYF.

In its sample, this clonotype was seen many times. The chain recombines TRBV2 with TRBJ1-3; 9 bases map to TRBD1. The V gene end was trimmed by 6 bases and the J gene end by 4 bases; junction bases not matched to a gene: 7. The CDR3 covers 15 residues. Germline V gives CDR1 SNHLY, CDR2 FYNNEI. CDR3 bases: TGTGCCAGCAGCCCCGCGGACAGGGGAGGAAACACCATATATTTT. Protein sequence: CASSPADRGGNTIYF.

This clonotype appeared many times. The chain is built from TRBV7-2 and TRBJ2-3; D perhaps matches TRBD2 (6 bases). Germline CDR1 SGHTA, CDR2 FQGNSA. This CDR3 has 14 residues. Deletions cut 3 bases from V and 4 bases from J, with 11 bases between. CDR3 nucleotides: TGTGCCAGCAGCTTCGCTCGCGGGGCAGATACGCAGTATTTT. Amino acids: CASSFARGADTQYF.

In its sample, this clonotype was seen a few times. The rearrangement joins TRBV12-3 or TRBV12-4 to TRBJ1-1, with TRBD1 matching over 7 bases. The CDR3 totals 14 residues. Losses at the gene ends were 5 bases for V and 8 bases for J; bases not matched to a gene: 11. CDR3 DNA: TGTGCCAGCAGTGACAACAGGGGCGGGGGAGAAGCTTTCTTT. Residues: CASSDNRGGGEAFF.

This sequence joins TRBV20-1 and TRBJ2-2; TRBD2 matches 11 bases. The CDR3 consists of 15 residues. Germline-derived CDR1 and CDR2 are DFQATT and SNEGSKA (reference sequence). V was pared by 6 bases and J by 2 bases, with 5 bases of the junction left unmatched. The DNA of the CDR3 is TGCAGTGCCCTAGCGGGGGGATCAAACACCGGGGAGCTGTTTTTT. Encoded protein: CSALAGGSNTGELFF.

This clonotype turned up a few times. V and J are TRBV13 and TRBJ1-2; D is perhaps TRBD1 (5 bases). The V gene's germline CDR1 is PRHDT and CDR2 FYEKMQ (reference sequence). This CDR3 spans 12 amino acids. V was cut by 4 bases and J by 7 bases, with 10 bases left in between. CDR3 sequence (DNA): TGTGCCAGCAGCTCTGGGACGGCTGGCTACACCTTC. Amino acids: CASSSGTAGYTF.

At least ten counts were recorded for this clonotype. The J gene is TRBJ2-1, the V gene TRBV7-9; TRBD2 matches at 14 bases. Germline trimming cut 6 bases from V and 8 bases from J; bases unmatched to any gene: 3. The CDR3 extends over 14 amino acids. Per the germline V gene, CDR1 is SEHNR and CDR2 is FQNEAQ (reference sequence). The CDR3 nucleotides are TGTGCCAGCAGGGGACTAGCGGGGGCCGATGAGCAGTTCTTC. Translated, it gives CASRGLAGADEQFF.

V gene TRBV5-1 combines with J gene TRBJ1-1, with 8 bases fitting TRBD1. CDR1 is SGHRS, CDR2 YFSETQ, per germline. Germline trimming cut 1 base from V and 3 bases from J; bases unmatched to any gene: 8. This CDR3 comprises 16 residues. DNA of the CDR3: TGCGCCAGCAGCTTGCGGGCAGGGGGCGGTGACACTGAAGCTTTCTTT. Translating it yields CASSLRAGGGDTEAFF.